This T cell receptor beta chain was sequenced in a study of blood T cell repertoires in COVID-19. On the study more broadly: Samples of COVID-19 (acute and convalescent) were obtained from the United States, Italy and Spain. The analysed material was cDNA or gDNA that came from T cells, B-cell-depleted T cells, or PBMCs.

The participants were between roughly 18 and 100 years old and came from about two dozen US areas. Cohorts were based on clinical histories the participants reported. This clone came up a few times. Some clones are missing from TCRdb's copy, which holds only in-frame ones; the method was immunoSEQ multiplex PCR. The sample records about 340,000 clones, 86% being singletons. The sequence derives from a woman aged 40 to 55 with acute COVID-19. The sequenced sample consisted of PBMCs or T cells enriched from blood (not recorded which).

CDR3 in DNA: TGTGCCAGCAGTTCAGAGGTTTCCTACGAGCAGTACTTC. The encoded protein is CASSSEVSYEQYF. The rearrangement uses TRBV12-3 or TRBV12-4 and TRBJ2-7; D uncertain. Trimming removed 4 bases at V and 1 base at J, with 8 bases between. The CDR3 has 13 residues.